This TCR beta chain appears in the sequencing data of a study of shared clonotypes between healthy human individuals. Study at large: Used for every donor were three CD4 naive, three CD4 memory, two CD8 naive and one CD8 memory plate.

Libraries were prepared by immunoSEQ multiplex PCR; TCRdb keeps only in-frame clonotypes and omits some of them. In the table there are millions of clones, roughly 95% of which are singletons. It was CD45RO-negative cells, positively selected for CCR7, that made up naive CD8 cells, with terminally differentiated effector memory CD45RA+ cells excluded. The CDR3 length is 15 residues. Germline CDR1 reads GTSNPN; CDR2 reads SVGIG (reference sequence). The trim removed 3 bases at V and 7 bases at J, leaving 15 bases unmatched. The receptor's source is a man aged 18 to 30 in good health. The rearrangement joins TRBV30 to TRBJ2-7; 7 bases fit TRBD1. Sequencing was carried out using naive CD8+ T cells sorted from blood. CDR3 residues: CAWRGQERLIWEQYF. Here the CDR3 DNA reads TGTGCCTGGAGAGGACAGGAACGCCTGATTTGGGAGCAGTACTTC.